Each of the 10 T cell receptor beta chains below was sequenced from the same sample in a study of low-dose radiotherapy and immunotherapy resistance in tumors (dated by TCRdb to 2021 to 2024). The time point label for this specimen denotes: after trial treatment. Interpreted using the paper, the treatment or condition label stands for: LDRT plus nivolumab, ipilimumab, low-dose cyclophosphamide and aspirin (RACIN trial). Sequencing relied on an Illumina MiniSeq. First-strand cDNA was synthesized using Superscript III and a set of TRAV- and TRBV-specific primers, so that both TCRalpha and TCRbeta chains were covered. TCRs were amplified with Phusion for 20 to 25 PCR cycles, with a constant-region primer paired with the adapter attached to the V primers. Using fastp trimming at Q25 and MiXCR clonotype assembly, TCRdb reanalyzed the public sequencing data and kept in-frame beta chains. Identical CDR3 protein sequences are pooled into one entry, listed with their most common genes and DNA. The table for this sample lists tens of thousands of distinct CDR3 sequences; about a fifth of them were counted only once. The top ten hold about a tenth of the sample.

This sample comprised PBMCs, obtained after low-dose radiotherapy plus immunotherapy. These receptors all stem from a female donor with ovarian cancer.

In its sample, this clonotype was seen many times. The V and J genes are TRBV4-1 and TRBJ1-5, with D tentatively TRBD1 (6 bases). The CDR3 is made up of 14 amino acids. Trimming shortened V by 1 base and J by 5 bases, and 9 bases separated the two germline ends. From germline, CDR1 is MGHRA and CDR2 YSYEKL. CDR3 sequence reads: CASSQGGPYQPQHF. The CDR3 DNA reads as TGCGCCAGCAGCCAAGGGGGGCCGTATCAGCCCCAGCATTTT.

The chain recombines TRBV7-9 with TRBJ2-4, with TRBD1 identical over 9 bases. The CDR3 is 16 residues long. V lost 5 bases, J lost 2 bases, and 7 bases stayed unmatched. The germline V gene has CDR1 SEHNR and CDR2 FQNEAQ (reference sequence). The DNA of the CDR3 is TGTGCCAGCAGCCCCTGGACAGGGGAGACCAAAAACATTCAGTACTTC. It yields the protein CASSPWTGETKNIQYF.

This clonotype was counted many times. The chain joins TRBV18 to TRBJ1-1; perhaps TRBD1 as D (5 bases). The CDR3 is 15 residues long. Per germline, CDR1 KGHSH and CDR2 LQKENI. V was shortened by 3 bases and J by 3 bases, with 14 bases between the two germline ends. In nucleotides, the CDR3 is TGTGCCAGCTCACCCGGTTTTGAGGGGTACACTGAAGCTTTCTTT. Amino acids: CASSPGFEGYTEAFF.

This clonotype occurred many times. The rearrangement joins TRBV27 to TRBJ1-4; tentatively, D is TRBD1 (6 bases). Germline V gene data show CDR1 as MNHEY and CDR2 as SMNVEV (reference sequence). V gave up 3 bases and J gave up 8 bases, with 13 bases separating them. This CDR3 comprises 14 residues. CDR3 residues: CASSLLGGEEKLFF. CDR3 DNA sequence: TGTGCCAGCAGTTTGTTAGGGGGTGAGGAAAAACTGTTTTTT.

This clonotype was counted a few times. The chain couples TRBV29-1 to TRBJ1-1; 8 bases line up with TRBD1. The trim removed 7 bases at V and 4 bases at J, leaving 11 bases unmatched. The CDR3 is 14 amino acids. Per the germline V gene, CDR1 is SQVTM and CDR2 is ANQGSEA. CDR3 bases: TGCAGCGCCAGCAGGGGGCTGGAGGTCACTGAAGCTTTCTTT. Translated, it gives CSASRGLEVTEAFF.

This clonotype was counted ten times or more. The chain has TRBV5-4 and TRBJ2-3; possible D gene TRBD1, 6 bases. Between the trimmed V and J ends, which lost 0 bases and 2 bases, there was a span of 7 bases. CDR1 and CDR2 from the germline V gene are SGHNT and YYREEE (reference sequence). The CDR3 loop spans 14 amino acids. CDR3 nucleotide sequence: TGTGCCAGCAGCTTGGGACAGGCCACAGATACGCAGTATTTT. Translation: CASSLGQATDTQYF.

The V and J genes are TRBV3-1 and TRBJ2-4; 7 bases align to TRBD1. CDR3 length equals 13 residues. Trimming removed 4 bases from V and 4 bases from J; junction bases left unmatched: 1. Germline loops: CDR1 LGHDT, CDR2 YNNKEL (reference sequence). The CDR3 spells CASSPGQKNIQYF. The CDR3 DNA sequence: TGTGCCAGCAGCCCGGGACAGAAAAACATTCAGTACTTC. The complete variable domain, with remaining parts taken from reference TRBV3-1 and TRBJ2-4, reads DTAVSQTPKYLVTQMGNDKSIKCEQNLGHDTMYWYKQDSKKFLKIMFSYNNKELIINETVPNRFSPKSPDKAHLNLHINSLELGDSAVYFCASSPGQKNIQYFGAGTRLSVL.

This chain joins TRBV27 and TRBJ2-1; 14 bases fit TRBD2. The CDR3 has 16 amino acids. Per germline, CDR1 MNHEY and CDR2 SMNVEV (reference sequence). V lost 5 bases to trimming and J lost 7 bases; unmatched junction nucleotides: 7. The CDR3 sequence: CASSPGLAGAGNEQFF. The CDR3 coding sequence is TGTGCCAGCAGTCCGGGACTAGCGGGAGCTGGGAATGAGCAGTTCTTC.

Many counts were recorded for this clonotype. The chain uses TRBV29-1 and TRBJ1-1; 7 nucleotides line up with TRBD1. CDR3 length equals 12 residues. With V trimmed by 4 bases and J by 1 base, 0 bases remained unmatched. Germline CDR1 reads SQVTM; CDR2 reads ANQGSEA. The CDR3 DNA reads as TGCAGCGTTGGGACAGGGAACACTGAAGCTTTCTTT. Encoded protein: CSVGTGNTEAFF.

This chain connects TRBV20-1 to TRBJ2-5; D call uncertain. The V end was cut by 2 bases, the J end by 5 bases, with 15 bases between. The V gene's germline CDR1 is DFQATT and CDR2 SNEGSKA (reference sequence). CDR3 length: 14 amino acids. CDR3 in amino acids: CSARSGWGKETQYF. The CDR3 DNA reads as TGCAGTGCTAGATCGGGTTGGGGAAAGGAGACCCAGTACTTC.